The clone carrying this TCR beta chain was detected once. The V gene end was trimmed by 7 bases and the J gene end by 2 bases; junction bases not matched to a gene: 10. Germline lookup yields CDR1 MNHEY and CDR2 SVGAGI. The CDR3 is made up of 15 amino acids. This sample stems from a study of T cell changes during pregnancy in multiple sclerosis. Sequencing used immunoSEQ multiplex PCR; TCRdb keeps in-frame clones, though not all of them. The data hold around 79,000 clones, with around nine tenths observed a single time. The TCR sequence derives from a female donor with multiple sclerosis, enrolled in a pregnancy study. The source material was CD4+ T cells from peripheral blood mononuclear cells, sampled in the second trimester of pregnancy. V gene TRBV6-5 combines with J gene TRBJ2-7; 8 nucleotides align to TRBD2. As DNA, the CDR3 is TGTGCCAGCAACCCTGTAGCGGGATTAGCCTACGAGCAGTACTTC. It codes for CASNPVAGLAYEQYF.